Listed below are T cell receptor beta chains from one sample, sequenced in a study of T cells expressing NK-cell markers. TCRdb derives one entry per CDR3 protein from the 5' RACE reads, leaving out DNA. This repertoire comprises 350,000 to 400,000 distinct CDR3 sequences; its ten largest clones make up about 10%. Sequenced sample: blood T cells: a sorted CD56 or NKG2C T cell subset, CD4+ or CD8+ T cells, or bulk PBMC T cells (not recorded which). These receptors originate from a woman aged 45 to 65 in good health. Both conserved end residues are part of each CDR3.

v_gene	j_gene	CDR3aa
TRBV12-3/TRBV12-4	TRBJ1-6	CASSLRQGNSPLHF
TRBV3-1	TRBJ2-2	CASSQVGAGELFF
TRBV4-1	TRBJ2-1	CASSARQSFDEQFF
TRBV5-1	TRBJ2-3	CASSLSTDTQYF
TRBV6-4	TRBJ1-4	CASSDSTSPTNEKLFF
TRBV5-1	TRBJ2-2	CASSLSGVTGELFF
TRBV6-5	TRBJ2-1	CASSYGGAPNNEQFF
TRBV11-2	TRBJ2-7	CASRDLTAGEQYF
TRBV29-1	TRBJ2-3	CSVPGPAPTDTQYF
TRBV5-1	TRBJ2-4	CARRTGGEGKNIQYF
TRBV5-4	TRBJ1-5	CASSRSGSNQPQHF
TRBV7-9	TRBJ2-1	CASSPTRAGGPTYNEQFF
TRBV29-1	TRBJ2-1	CSVVASGSREQFF
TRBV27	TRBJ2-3	CASSFGPGYTQYF
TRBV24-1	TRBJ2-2	CATSDLGYKNTGELFF
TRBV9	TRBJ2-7	CASSVAPGRTSYEQYF